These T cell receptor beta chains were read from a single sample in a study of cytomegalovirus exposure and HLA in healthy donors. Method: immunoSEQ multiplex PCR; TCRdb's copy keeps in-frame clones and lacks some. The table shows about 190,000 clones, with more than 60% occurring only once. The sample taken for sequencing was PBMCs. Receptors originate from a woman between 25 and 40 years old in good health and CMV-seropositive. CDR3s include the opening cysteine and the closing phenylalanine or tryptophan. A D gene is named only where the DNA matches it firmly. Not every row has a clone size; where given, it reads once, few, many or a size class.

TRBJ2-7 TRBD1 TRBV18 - CASSPRDRAYEQYF TGTGCCAGCTCACCCCGGGACAGGGCCTACGAGCAGTACTTC
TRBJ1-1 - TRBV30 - CAWSGWTATRKNTEAFF TGTGCCTGGAGTGGATGGACAGCTACTCGGAAGAACACTGAAGCTTTCTTT
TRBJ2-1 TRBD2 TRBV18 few CASSPPERGAYNEQFF TGTGCCAGCTCACCACCGGAACGGGGGGCCTACAATGAGCAGTTCTTC
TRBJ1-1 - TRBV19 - CASSIERVRDTEAFF TGTGCCAGTAGTATAGAGAGGGTTCGGGACACTGAAGCTTTCTTT
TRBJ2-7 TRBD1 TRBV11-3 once CASSGTDSYEQYF TGTGCCAGCAGTGGGACAGACTCCTACGAGCAGTACTTC
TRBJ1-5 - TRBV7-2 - CASSLRGNQPQHF TGTGCCAGCAGCTTAAGGGGGAATCAGCCCCAGCATTTT
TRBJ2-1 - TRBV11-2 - CASSSQVFDEQFF TGTGCCAGCAGCTCACAGGTTTTCGATGAGCAGTTCTTC
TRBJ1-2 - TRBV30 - CAWSVQAVPGYTF TGTGCCTGGAGTGTACAGGCGGTCCCCGGCTACACCTTC
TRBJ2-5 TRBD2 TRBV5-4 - CASSMPGGPGETQYF TGTGCCAGCAGCATGCCGGGGGGGCCCGGAGAGACCCAGTACTTC
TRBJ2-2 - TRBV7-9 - CASSLVSTWFFDTGELFF TGTGCCAGCAGCTTAGTCTCCACATGGTTTTTTGACACCGGGGAGCTGTTTTTT
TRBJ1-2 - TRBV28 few CASSLTGYGYTF TGTGCCAGCAGTCTAACCGGCTATGGCTACACCTTC